Each of the 24 T cell receptor beta chains below was sequenced from the same sample in a study of blood T cell repertoires in COVID-19. Sequenced by immunoSEQ multiplex PCR; TCRdb stores in-frame clones only, minus some. The repertoire holds 110,000 to 150,000 clones, with 86% as singletons. The specimen was PBMCs or T cells enriched from blood (not recorded which). The receptors were sampled from a man aged 50 to 59 who had recovered from COVID-19.

J is TRBJ1-6 and V is TRBV6-5, with 10 bases identical to TRBD1. CDR3 size: 13 residues. The trim removed 8 bases at V and 8 bases at J, leaving 3 bases unmatched. CDR1 and CDR2 (germline): MNHEY, SVGAGI. The CDR3 protein is CASGGTGDSPLHF. The CDR3, as DNA: TGTGCCAGCGGAGGGACAGGGGATTCACCCCTCCACTTT.

This clone has more than one count but fewer than ten. The chain links TRBV13 to TRBJ1-1, with D possibly matching TRBD1 (6 bases). This CDR3 region has 14 residues. Trimming took 1 base from V and 1 from J, leaving 7 bases between them. Germline assignment: CDR1 PRHDT and CDR2 FYEKMQ (reference sequence). CDR3 in DNA: TGTGCCAGCAGCTTAGAACAGGGGAACACTGAAGCTTTCTTT. Amino acid sequence: CASSLEQGNTEAFF.

In its sample, this clone was seen once. Other nucleotide sequences from this sample produce the same CDR3. This chain connects TRBV5-1 to TRBJ1-3, with a possible D match to TRBD1 (5 bases). Trimming shortened V by 0 bases and J by 0 bases, and 10 bases separated the two germline ends. The CDR3 sequence is 16 residues long. The V gene's germline CDR1 is SGHRS and CDR2 YFSETQ. This CDR3 is CASSLAGGSSGNTIYF. The CDR3 DNA reads TGCGCCAGCAGCTTGGCGGGGGGATCCTCTGGAAACACCATATATTTT.

This clone was found a few times. This chain links TRBV7-2 with TRBJ2-7, with TRBD2 as a possible D gene (5 bases). The V end lost 1 base, the J end lost 2 bases, and 9 bases lay between the germline ends. Germline V CDR1 and CDR2: SGHTA, FQGNSA. The length of the CDR3 is 14 residues. CDR3 nucleotides: TGTGCCAGCAGCTTAGATCTAGCCCCCTACGAGCAGTACTTC. Protein sequence: CASSLDLAPYEQYF.

This clone came up a few times. The genes are TRBV27 and TRBJ1-2; 8 positions match TRBD1. The CDR3 runs to 19 residues. V was pared by 3 bases and J by 7 bases, with 22 bases of the junction left unmatched. Germline V gene lookup returns CDR1 MNHEY and CDR2 SMNVEV (reference sequence). CDR3 nucleotides: TGTGCCAGCAGTTTCAAATGGCCCAAGACAGGGGCGGGTCGAGGTGGCTACACCTTC. Its protein is CASSFKWPKTGAGRGGYTF.

V gene TRBV30 combines with J gene TRBJ1-4, with D tentatively TRBD1 (5 bases). The CDR3 runs to 15 residues. V lost 0 bases and J lost 7, with 15 bases in between. Germline V gene lookup returns CDR1 GTSNPN and CDR2 SVGIG (reference sequence). Here the CDR3 DNA reads TGTGCCTGGAGTGTAGAAACAGGTAGAAGTGAAAAACTGTTTTTT. Protein product: CAWSVETGRSEKLFF.

J is TRBJ2-5 and V is TRBV18; 7 positions match TRBD1. The CDR3 length is 14 residues. Germline lookup yields CDR1 KGHSH and CDR2 LQKENI. J was trimmed by 2 bases and V by 0 bases; bases with no gene match: 0. CDR3 in amino acids: CASSPPGQQETQYF. DNA of the CDR3: TGTGCCAGCTCACCACCGGGACAGCAAGAGACCCAGTACTTC.

The chain recombines TRBV7-8 with TRBJ1-1; D gene unclear. The germline V gene has CDR1 SGHVS and CDR2 FQNEAQ. The V end lost 1 base, the J end lost 8 bases, and 20 bases lay between the germline ends. The CDR3 covers 16 residues. Here the CDR3 reads CASSLVLAGGFSEAFF. In DNA form, the CDR3 reads TGTGCCAGCAGCTTAGTTTTGGCAGGAGGGTTCTCAGAAGCTTTCTTT.

V and J are TRBV11-2 and TRBJ2-5; the D gene is possibly TRBD1 (5 bases). The germline V gene encodes CDR1 SGHAT and CDR2 FQNNGV. The V and J ends lost 3 bases and 3 bases respectively, with 5 bases between them. The CDR3 is 12 residues long. CDR3 sequence: CASSLTEETQYF. The CDR3 bases are TGTGCCAGCAGCTTGACAGAAGAGACCCAGTACTTC. Combining the CDR3 with reference TRBV11-2 and TRBJ2-5 gives the whole variable domain EAGVAQSPRYKIIEKRQSVAFWCNPISGHATLYWYQQILGQGPKLLIQFQNNGVVDDSQLPKDRFSAERLKGVDSTLKIQPAKLEDSAVYLCASSLTEETQYFGPGTRLLVL.

This chain joins TRBV2 and TRBJ1-5; weak D call: TRBD1 (6 bases). V dropped 6 bases and J dropped 3 bases, with 15 bases sitting between them. The germline CDR1 and CDR2 sequences are SNHLY and FYNNEI. CDR3 length equals 15 residues. This CDR3 is CASSGQRPDNQPQHF. DNA for the CDR3: TGTGCCAGCAGCGGACAGAGACCGGACAATCAGCCCCAGCATTTT.

The V gene is TRBV28, the J gene TRBJ1-5; the match to TRBD1 covers 8 bases. The CDR3 length is 15 residues. Per germline, CDR1 MDHEN and CDR2 SYDVKM. V lost 3 bases to trimming and J lost 7 bases; unmatched junction nucleotides: 8. The CDR3, as DNA: TGTGCCAGCAGTTTCGGGGGAACAGGGGGACAGCCCCAGCATTTT. Translation gives CASSFGGTGGQPQHF. The whole variable domain, filled in from reference TRBV28 and TRBJ1-5, reads DVKVTQSSRYLVKRTGEKVFLECVQDMDHENMFWYRQDPGLGLRLIYFSYDVKMKEKGDIPEGYSVSREKKERFSLILESASTNQTSMYLCASSFGGTGGQPQHFGDGTRLSIL.

This chain uses TRBV6-5 with TRBJ1-4; D is perhaps TRBD1 (5 bases). The V end lost 0 bases, the J end lost 4 bases, and 9 bases lay between the germline ends. This CDR3 is built from 15 residues. From germline, CDR1 is MNHEY and CDR2 SVGAGI. The CDR3 DNA reads TGTGCCAGCAGTTACTCGACGGGACTTAATGAAAAACTGTTTTTT. It encodes CASSYSTGLNEKLFF.

The DNA of the CDR3 is TGTGCCAGTAGAGACAGGGAAGGCACAGATACGCAGTATTTT. It is translated as CASRDREGTDTQYF. The J gene is TRBJ2-3, the V gene TRBV19; the match to TRBD1 covers 7 bases. Germline lookup yields CDR1 LNHDA and CDR2 SQIVND (reference sequence). The CDR3 runs 14 residues. V shed 6 bases and J 1 base; nucleotides not matched to a gene: 4.

The rearrangement joins TRBV29-1 to TRBJ1-2; the D gene is possibly TRBD1 (6 bases). V was pared by 6 bases and J by 4 bases, with 15 bases between. Germline values: CDR1 SQVTM, CDR2 ANQGSEA. CDR3 length: 13 residues. The CDR3 sequence: CSVTGGRAYGYTF. The CDR3 region has the DNA TGCAGCGTCACCGGGGGGCGCGCCTATGGCTACACCTTC.

The V and J genes are TRBV28 and TRBJ1-1; tentative D call: TRBD1 (6 bases). V was shortened by 10 bases and J by 0 bases, with 12 bases between the two germline ends. Germline CDR1 is MDHEN and CDR2 is SYDVKM. The CDR3 is 13 amino acids. The CDR3 loop reads CAITGDMNTEAFF. The CDR3 bases are TGTGCCATCACCGGGGACATGAACACTGAAGCTTTCTTT.

The chain has TRBV3-1 (or the pseudogene TRBV3-2) and TRBJ1-5; D unclear. The CDR3 covers 15 residues. Trimming removed 2 bases at V and 0 bases at J, with 8 bases between. Germline V CDR1 and CDR2: LGHDT, YNNKEL (reference sequence). CDR3 sequence: CASSQMGGSNQPQHF. Here the CDR3 DNA reads TGTGCCAGCAGCCAAATGGGAGGTAGCAATCAGCCCCAGCATTTT.

This sequence joins TRBV9 and TRBJ1-2; no reliable D call. Germline assignment: CDR1 SGDLS and CDR2 YYNGEE. The CDR3 sequence is 14 residues long. V shed 3 bases and J shed 4 bases, with 13 bases lying between them. The CDR3: CASSATGSPYGYTF. Here the CDR3 DNA reads TGTGCCAGCAGCGCTACGGGTTCTCCCTATGGCTACACCTTC.

This chain joins TRBV7-2 and TRBJ1-5; maybe TRBD1 (6 bases). This CDR3 contains 14 residues. The V gene's germline CDR1 is SGHTA and CDR2 FQGNSA. V was pared by 0 bases and J by 6 bases, with 9 bases between. The chain's CDR3 is CASSLAGGGQPQHF. The CDR3 coding sequence is TGTGCCAGCAGCTTAGCGGGAGGGGGTCAGCCCCAGCATTTT.

This clone was observed a single time. This chain joins TRBV5-1 and TRBJ1-6, with 9 positions matching TRBD1. The CDR3 has 14 residues. CDR1 and CDR2 from the germline V gene are SGHRS and YFSETQ. V shed 3 bases and J 7 bases; nucleotides not matched to a gene: 2. The CDR3: CASSSTGGNSPLHF. CDR3 in DNA: TGCGCCAGCAGCTCGACAGGGGGGAATTCACCCCTCCACTTT.

The chain joins TRBV7-2 to TRBJ1-4; TRBD1 aligns across 12 bases. Germline CDR1 is SGHTA and CDR2 is FQGNSA. The length of the CDR3 is 14 residues. J lost 8 bases, V lost 6 bases, and 4 bases had no gene match. The DNA of the CDR3 is TGTGCCAGCAGGGCCGGGACAGGGGGCGAAAAACTGTTTTTT. This encodes CASRAGTGGEKLFF.

The V gene is TRBV4-3, the J gene TRBJ2-4; tentative D call: TRBD1 (6 bases). The CDR3 runs to 15 residues. Deletions cut 0 bases from V and 7 bases from J, with 13 bases between. The germline gives CDR1 LGHNA, CDR2 YSLEER. The CDR3 sequence is CASSQDFLGGNIQYF. For the CDR3, the DNA is TGCGCCAGCAGCCAAGATTTCCTAGGGGGTAACATTCAGTACTTC.

This clone was picked up one time. The chain carries TRBV7-9 and TRBJ2-5, with 8 bases matching TRBD2. The CDR3 spans 15 residues. Germline CDR1 SEHNR, CDR2 FQNEAQ (reference sequence). Trimming took 2 bases from V and 4 from J; bases not matched to a gene: 6. The CDR3 is CASSLNIAGLETQYF. Here the CDR3 DNA reads TGTGCCAGCAGCTTAAATATAGCGGGGTTAGAGACCCAGTACTTC.

The V and J genes are TRBV28 and TRBJ2-3; D is ambiguous. V shed 2 bases and J shed 8 bases, with 11 bases lying between them. The germline V gene has CDR1 MDHEN and CDR2 SYDVKM. This CDR3 comprises 13 residues. The CDR3 sequence: CASSLENPGTQYF. CDR3 nucleotides: TGTGCCAGCAGTTTAGAGAACCCAGGTACGCAGTATTTT.

The chain combines TRBV7-9 with TRBJ1-4, with D perhaps matching TRBD1 (5 bases). The CDR3 runs to 11 residues. Germline V gives CDR1 SEHNR, CDR2 FQNEAQ (reference sequence). CDR3 nucleotide sequence: TGTGCGGGGGGGTCGGGGGAAAAACTGTTTTTT. Translation gives CAGGSGEKLFF.